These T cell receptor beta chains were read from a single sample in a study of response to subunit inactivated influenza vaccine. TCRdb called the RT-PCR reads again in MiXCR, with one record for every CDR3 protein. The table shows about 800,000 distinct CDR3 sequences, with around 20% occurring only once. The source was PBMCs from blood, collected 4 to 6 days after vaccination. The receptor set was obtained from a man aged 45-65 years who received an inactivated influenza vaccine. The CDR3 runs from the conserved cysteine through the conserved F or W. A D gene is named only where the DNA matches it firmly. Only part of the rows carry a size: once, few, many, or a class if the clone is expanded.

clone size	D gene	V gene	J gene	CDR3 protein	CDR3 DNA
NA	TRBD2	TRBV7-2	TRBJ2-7	CASSQKGQREFYEQYF	TGTGCCAGCAGCCAAAAGGGCCAGCGGGAGTTTTACGAGCAGTACTTC
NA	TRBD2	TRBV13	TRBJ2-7	CASSPKAGETYEQYF	TGTGCCAGCAGCCCCAAGGCGGGAGAGACCTACGAGCAGTACTTC
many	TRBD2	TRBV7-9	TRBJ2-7	CASSSHRGRGRSYEQYF	TGTGCCAGCAGCTCCCATCGCGGGAGGGGAAGGTCATACGAGCAGTACTTC
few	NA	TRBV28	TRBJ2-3	CASSLSFGVSGTDTQYF	TGTGCCAGCAGTTTATCATTCGGGGTCAGCGGAACAGATACGCAGTATTTT
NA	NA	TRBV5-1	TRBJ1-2	CASSPNSYGYTF	TGCGCCAGCAGCCCAAACAGCTATGGCTACACCTTC
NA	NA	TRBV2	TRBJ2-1	CASSNQGEQFF	TGTGCCAGCAGTAATCAGGGTGAGCAGTTCTTC
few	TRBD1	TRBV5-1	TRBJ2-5	CASSQDRARETQYF	TGCGCCAGCAGCCAGGACAGGGCGAGGGAGACCCAGTACTTC
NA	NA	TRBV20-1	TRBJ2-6	CSAQLGSSGANVLTF	TGCAGTGCCCAACTCGGGAGCTCTGGGGCCAACGTCCTGACTTTC
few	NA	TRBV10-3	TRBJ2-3	CAISAADTQYF	TGTGCCATCAGTGCGGCAGATACGCAGTATTTT
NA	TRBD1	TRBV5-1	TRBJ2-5	CATSSGQGRKETQYF	TGCGCCACCTCCTCGGGACAGGGGAGAAAAGAGACCCAGTACTTC
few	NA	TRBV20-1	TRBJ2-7	CSARDRLYHEQYF	TGCAGTGCTAGAGATCGACTATATCACGAGCAGTACTTC
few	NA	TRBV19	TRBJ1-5	CASTSSGGSDQPQHF	TGTGCCAGTACTTCATCAGGAGGATCGGATCAGCCCCAGCATTTT
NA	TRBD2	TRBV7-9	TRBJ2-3	CASSTGLAAGDTQYF	TGTGCCAGCAGCACGGGACTAGCGGCCGGAGATACGCAGTATTTT
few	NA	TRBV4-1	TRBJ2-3	CASSQTLTTGSDTQYF	TGCGCCAGCAGCCAGACCCTTACAACAGGGTCAGATACGCAGTATTTT
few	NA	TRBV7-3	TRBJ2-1	CASSPTSSGEQFF	TGTGCCAGCAGTCCTACCTCTTCAGGGGAGCAGTTCTTC
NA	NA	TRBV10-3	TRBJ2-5	CAGSTGGLGETQYF	TGTGCCGGATCGACGGGGGGCCTGGGGGAGACCCAGTACTTC
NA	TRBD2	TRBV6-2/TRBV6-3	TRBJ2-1	CASNSLGGGTYNEQFF	TGTGCCAGCAACTCCCTCGGGGGGGGGACCTACAATGAGCAGTTCTTC
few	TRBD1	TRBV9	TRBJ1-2	CASSVDDRDYGYTF	TGTGCCAGCAGCGTAGACGACAGGGACTATGGCTACACCTTC
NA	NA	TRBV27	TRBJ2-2	CASSSNTGRTGELFF	TGTGCCAGCAGTTCAAATACGGGCAGGACCGGGGAGCTGTTTTTT
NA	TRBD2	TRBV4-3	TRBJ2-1	CASSQDSGSNEQFF	TGCGCCAGCAGCCAAGATAGCGGGTCAAATGAGCAGTTCTTC
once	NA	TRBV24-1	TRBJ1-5	CATSGGAGQPQHF	TGTGCCACCAGTGGGGGGGCAGGTCAGCCCCAGCATTTT
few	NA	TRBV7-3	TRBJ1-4	CASSLTYKEKLFF	TGTGCCAGCAGCTTAACTTATAAGGAAAAACTGTTTTTT
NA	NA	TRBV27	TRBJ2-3	CASSYLGGRADTQYF	TGTGCCAGCAGCTACCTGGGGGGTCGGGCAGATACGCAGTATTTT
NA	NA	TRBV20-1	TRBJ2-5	CSARGREETQYF	TGCAGTGCTAGAGGCAGGGAAGAGACCCAGTACTTC
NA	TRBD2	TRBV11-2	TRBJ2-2	CATQRGGAGELFF	TGTGCCACCCAGCGGGGGGGCGCCGGGGAGCTGTTTTTT
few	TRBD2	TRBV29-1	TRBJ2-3	CSVDPGTSGSADTQYF	TGCAGCGTTGACCCCGGGACTAGCGGGAGCGCAGATACGCAGTATTTT
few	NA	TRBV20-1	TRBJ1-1	CSARAGHANTEAFF	TGCAGTGCTAGAGCGGGACACGCGAACACTGAAGCTTTCTTT
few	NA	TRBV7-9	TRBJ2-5	CASSLALREYF	TGTGCCAGCAGCTTAGCGCTTCGGGAGTACTTC
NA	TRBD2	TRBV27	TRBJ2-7	CASSQAGGPLEQYF	TGTGCCAGCAGTCAAGCGGGAGGGCCTTTGGAGCAGTACTTC
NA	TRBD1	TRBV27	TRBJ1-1	CASSPQDRPNTEAFF	TGTGCCAGCAGCCCACAGGACAGGCCGAACACTGAAGCTTTCTTT
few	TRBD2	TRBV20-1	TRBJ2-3	CSLTSGDTDTQYF	TGCAGCCTGACTAGCGGGGACACAGATACGCAGTATTTT
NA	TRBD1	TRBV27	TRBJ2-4	CASPFLDRGRFHGNIQYF	TGTGCCAGCCCCTTCTTAGACAGGGGGCGCTTTCATGGAAACATTCAGTACTTC
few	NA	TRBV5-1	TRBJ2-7	CASSRDNLYEQYF	TGCGCCAGCAGCAGGGACAACCTCTACGAGCAGTACTTC
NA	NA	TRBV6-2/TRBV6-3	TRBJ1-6	CASTGPDRRVNSPLHF	TGTGCCAGCACCGGCCCCGACAGAAGAGTTAATTCACCCCTCCACTTT
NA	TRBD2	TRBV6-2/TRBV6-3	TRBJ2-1	CDSSLLAGGFSSYNEQFF	TGTGACAGCAGTCTCCTAGCGGGGGGGTTCAGCTCCTACAATGAGCAGTTCTTC
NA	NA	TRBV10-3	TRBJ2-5	CAISGGGRAGTQYF	TGTGCCATCAGTGGGGGGGGCCGGGCCGGGACCCAGTACTTC
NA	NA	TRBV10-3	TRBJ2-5	CAISVTSGEETQYF	TGTGCCATCAGTGTGACGTCGGGGGAAGAGACCCAGTACTTC
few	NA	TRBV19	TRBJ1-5	CASSMGSGGRPQHF	TGTGCCAGTAGTATGGGCTCTGGGGGGCGGCCCCAGCATTTT
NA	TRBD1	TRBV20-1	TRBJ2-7	CSARGTGTSYEQYF	TGCAGTGCTAGGGGGACAGGAACATCCTACGAGCAGTACTTC
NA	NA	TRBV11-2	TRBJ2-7	CASSSEWASSSYEQYF	TGTGCCAGCAGCTCCGAGTGGGCGAGTAGCTCCTACGAGCAGTACTTC
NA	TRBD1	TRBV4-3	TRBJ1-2	CASRNSGQGARGNYGYTF	TGCGCCAGCAGAAATTCGGGACAGGGGGCGAGAGGGAACTATGGCTACACCTTC
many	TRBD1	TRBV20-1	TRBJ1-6	CSAREKGRGMNSPLHF	TGCAGTGCTAGAGAGAAGGGCAGGGGGATGAATTCACCCCTCCACTTT
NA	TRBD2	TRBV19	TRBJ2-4	CASSSGGGLNIQYF	TGTGCCAGTAGTTCTGGCGGGGGGCTAAACATTCAGTACTTC
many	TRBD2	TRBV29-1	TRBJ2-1	CSVLSGRAGNEQFF	TGCAGCGTCCTTAGCGGGAGGGCGGGCAATGAGCAGTTCTTC
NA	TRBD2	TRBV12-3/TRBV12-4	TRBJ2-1	CASSPSGRHNEQFF	TGTGCCAGCAGTCCCAGCGGGAGACACAATGAGCAGTTCTTC
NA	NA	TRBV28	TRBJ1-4	CASSPRGSEKLFF	TGTGCCAGCAGCCCTAGGGGGAGTGAAAAACTGTTTTTT
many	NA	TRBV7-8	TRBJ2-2	CASSLDRTGELFF	TGTGCCAGCAGCTTAGACCGCACCGGGGAGCTGTTTTTT
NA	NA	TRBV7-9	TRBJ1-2	CASSFQADYGYTF	TGTGCCAGCAGCTTCCAGGCGGACTATGGCTACACCTTC
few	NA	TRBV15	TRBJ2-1	CATSRGPSNEQFF	TGTGCCACCAGCAGAGGCCCCTCGAATGAGCAGTTCTTC
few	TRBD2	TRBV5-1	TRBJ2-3	CASGLAGNTDTQYF	TGCGCCAGCGGCCTAGCGGGAAACACAGATACGCAGTATTTT
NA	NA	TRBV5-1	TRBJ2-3	CASSKITGTTDTQYF	TGCGCCAGCAGCAAGATTACAGGGACAACAGATACGCAGTATTTT
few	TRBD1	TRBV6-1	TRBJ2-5	CASSKRDREPETQYF	TGTGCCAGCAGTAAAAGGGACAGGGAGCCAGAGACCCAGTACTTC
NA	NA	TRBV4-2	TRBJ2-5	CASSQGHEETQYF	TGTGCCAGCAGCCAAGGCCATGAGGAGACCCAGTACTTC
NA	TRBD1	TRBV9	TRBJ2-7	CASSVESIRGLDEQYF	TGTGCCAGCAGCGTAGAGAGCATCAGGGGGTTGGACGAGCAGTACTTC
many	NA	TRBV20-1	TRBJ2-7	CSAARGTRYEQYF	TGCAGTGCCGCCCGAGGGACCCGGTACGAGCAGTACTTC